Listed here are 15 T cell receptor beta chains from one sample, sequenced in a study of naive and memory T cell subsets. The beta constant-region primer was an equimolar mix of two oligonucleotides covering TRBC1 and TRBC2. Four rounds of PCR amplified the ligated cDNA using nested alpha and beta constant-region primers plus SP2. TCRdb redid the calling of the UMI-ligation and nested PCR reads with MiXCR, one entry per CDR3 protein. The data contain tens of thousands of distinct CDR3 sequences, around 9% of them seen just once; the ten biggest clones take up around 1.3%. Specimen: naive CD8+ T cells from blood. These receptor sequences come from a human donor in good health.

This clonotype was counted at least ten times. CDR3 residues: CASTLPGAIEQFF. The CDR3 coding sequence is TGTGCCAGCACCCTACCGGGGGCGATTGAGCAGTTCTTC. The chain carries TRBV6-5 and TRBJ2-1; D may be TRBD1 or TRBD2 (6 bases each). The CDR3 spans 13 residues. In germline, CDR1 is MNHEY, CDR2 SVGAGI. With 7 bases removed from V and 9 bases from J, the gap between germline ends came to 16 bases.

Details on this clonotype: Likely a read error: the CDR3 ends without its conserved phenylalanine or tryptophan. The CDR3 sequence is CASSTDGSQETQYI. The CDR3 DNA reads as TGTGCCAGCAGCACAGACGGGAGTCAAGAGACCCAGTACATC. The rearrangement links TRBV13 to TRBJ2-5, with D perhaps matching TRBD2 (6 bases). Germline V gene lookup returns CDR1 PRHDT and CDR2 FYEKMQ (reference sequence). The CDR3 loop spans 14 amino acids. With 5 bases removed from V and 2 bases from J, the gap between germline ends came to 12 bases.

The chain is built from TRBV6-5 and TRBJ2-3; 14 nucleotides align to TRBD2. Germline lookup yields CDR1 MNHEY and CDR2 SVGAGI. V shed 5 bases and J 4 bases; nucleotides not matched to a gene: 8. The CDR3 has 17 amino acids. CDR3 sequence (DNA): TGTGCCAGCAGTCCGGGACTAGCGGGAGAATGGTCAGATACGCAGTATTTT. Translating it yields CASSPGLAGEWSDTQYF.

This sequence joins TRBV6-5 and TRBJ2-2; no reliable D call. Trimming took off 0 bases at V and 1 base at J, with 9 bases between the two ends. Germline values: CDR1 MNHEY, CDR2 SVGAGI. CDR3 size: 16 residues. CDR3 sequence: CASSYSHRVNTGELFF. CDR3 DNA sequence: TGTGCCAGCAGTTACTCTCATCGCGTGAACACCGGGGAGCTGTTTTTT.

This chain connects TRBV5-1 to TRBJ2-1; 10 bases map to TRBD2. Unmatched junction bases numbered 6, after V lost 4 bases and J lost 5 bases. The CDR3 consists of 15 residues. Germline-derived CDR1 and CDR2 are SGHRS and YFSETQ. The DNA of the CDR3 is TGCGCCAGCAGCGCCGGGACTAGCGCCCACAATGAGCAGTTCTTC. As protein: CASSAGTSAHNEQFF.

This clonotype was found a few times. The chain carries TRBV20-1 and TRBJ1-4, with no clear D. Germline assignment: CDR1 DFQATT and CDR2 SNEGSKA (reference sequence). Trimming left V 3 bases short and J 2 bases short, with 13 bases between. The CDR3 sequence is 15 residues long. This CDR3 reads CSARAGSVTNEKLFF. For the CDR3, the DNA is TGCAGTGCTAGGGCCGGGTCTGTGACTAATGAAAAACTGTTTTTT.

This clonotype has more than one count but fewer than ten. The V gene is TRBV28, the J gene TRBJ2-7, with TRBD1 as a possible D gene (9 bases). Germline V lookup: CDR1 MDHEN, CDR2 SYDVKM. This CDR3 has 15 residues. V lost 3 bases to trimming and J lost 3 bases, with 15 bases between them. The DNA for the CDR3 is TGTGCCAGCAGTTTGCGGGGGGACAGGGACTACGAGCAGTACTTC. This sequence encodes CASSLRGDRDYEQYF.

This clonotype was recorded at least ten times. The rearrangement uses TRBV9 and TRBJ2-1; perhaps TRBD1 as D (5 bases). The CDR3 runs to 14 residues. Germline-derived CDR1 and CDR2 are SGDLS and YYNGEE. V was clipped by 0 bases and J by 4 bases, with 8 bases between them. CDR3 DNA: TGTGCCAGCAGCGTAGAAACAGGTTACAATGAGCAGTTCTTC. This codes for CASSVETGYNEQFF.

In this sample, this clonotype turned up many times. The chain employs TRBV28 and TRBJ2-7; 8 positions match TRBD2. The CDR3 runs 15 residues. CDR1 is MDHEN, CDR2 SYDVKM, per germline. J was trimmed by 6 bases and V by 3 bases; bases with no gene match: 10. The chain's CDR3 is CASSFRTSRPPEQYF. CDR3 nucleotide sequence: TGTGCCAGCAGTTTCAGGACTAGCCGTCCCCCCGAGCAGTACTTC.

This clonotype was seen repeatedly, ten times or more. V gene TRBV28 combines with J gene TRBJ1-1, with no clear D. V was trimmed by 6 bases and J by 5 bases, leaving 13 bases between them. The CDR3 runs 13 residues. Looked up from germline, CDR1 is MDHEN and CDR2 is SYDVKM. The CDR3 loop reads CASSHQVETEAFF. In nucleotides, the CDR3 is TGTGCCAGCAGCCACCAGGTTGAGACTGAAGCTTTCTTT.

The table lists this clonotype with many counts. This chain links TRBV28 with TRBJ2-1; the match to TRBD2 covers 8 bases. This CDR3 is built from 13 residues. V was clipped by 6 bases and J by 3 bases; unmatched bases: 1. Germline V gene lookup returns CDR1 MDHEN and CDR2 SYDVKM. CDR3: CASRGLDYNEQFF. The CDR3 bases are TGTGCCAGCAGGGGACTAGACTACAATGAGCAGTTCTTC.

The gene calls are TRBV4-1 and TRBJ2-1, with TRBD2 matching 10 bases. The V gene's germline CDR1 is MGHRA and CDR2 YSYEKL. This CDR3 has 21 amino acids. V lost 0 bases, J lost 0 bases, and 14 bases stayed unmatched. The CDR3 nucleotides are TGCGCCAGCAGCCAAGACGAAGCTAGCGGGAGTGGAACCATCTCCTACAATGAGCAGTTCTTC. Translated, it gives CASSQDEASGSGTISYNEQFF.

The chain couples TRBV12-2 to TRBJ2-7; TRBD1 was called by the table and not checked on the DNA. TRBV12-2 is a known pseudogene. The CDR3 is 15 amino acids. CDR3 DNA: TGTGCAAGTCGTACCCGACAGGGGTTGCCCTACGAGCAGTACTTC. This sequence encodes CASRTRQGLPYEQYF.

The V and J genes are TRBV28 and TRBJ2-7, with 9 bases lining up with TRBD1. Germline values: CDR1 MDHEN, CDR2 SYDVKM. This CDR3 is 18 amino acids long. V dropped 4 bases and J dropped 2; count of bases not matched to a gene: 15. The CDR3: CASSSQRSRDRVPYEQYF. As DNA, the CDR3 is TGTGCCAGCAGTTCGCAACGTTCCCGGGACAGGGTCCCCTACGAGCAGTACTTC.

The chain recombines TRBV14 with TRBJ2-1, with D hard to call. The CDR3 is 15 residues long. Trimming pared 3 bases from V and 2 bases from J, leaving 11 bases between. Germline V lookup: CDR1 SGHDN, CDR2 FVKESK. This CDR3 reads CASSHQQGTYNEQFF. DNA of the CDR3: TGTGCCAGCAGCCACCAGCAAGGGACCTACAATGAGCAGTTCTTC.